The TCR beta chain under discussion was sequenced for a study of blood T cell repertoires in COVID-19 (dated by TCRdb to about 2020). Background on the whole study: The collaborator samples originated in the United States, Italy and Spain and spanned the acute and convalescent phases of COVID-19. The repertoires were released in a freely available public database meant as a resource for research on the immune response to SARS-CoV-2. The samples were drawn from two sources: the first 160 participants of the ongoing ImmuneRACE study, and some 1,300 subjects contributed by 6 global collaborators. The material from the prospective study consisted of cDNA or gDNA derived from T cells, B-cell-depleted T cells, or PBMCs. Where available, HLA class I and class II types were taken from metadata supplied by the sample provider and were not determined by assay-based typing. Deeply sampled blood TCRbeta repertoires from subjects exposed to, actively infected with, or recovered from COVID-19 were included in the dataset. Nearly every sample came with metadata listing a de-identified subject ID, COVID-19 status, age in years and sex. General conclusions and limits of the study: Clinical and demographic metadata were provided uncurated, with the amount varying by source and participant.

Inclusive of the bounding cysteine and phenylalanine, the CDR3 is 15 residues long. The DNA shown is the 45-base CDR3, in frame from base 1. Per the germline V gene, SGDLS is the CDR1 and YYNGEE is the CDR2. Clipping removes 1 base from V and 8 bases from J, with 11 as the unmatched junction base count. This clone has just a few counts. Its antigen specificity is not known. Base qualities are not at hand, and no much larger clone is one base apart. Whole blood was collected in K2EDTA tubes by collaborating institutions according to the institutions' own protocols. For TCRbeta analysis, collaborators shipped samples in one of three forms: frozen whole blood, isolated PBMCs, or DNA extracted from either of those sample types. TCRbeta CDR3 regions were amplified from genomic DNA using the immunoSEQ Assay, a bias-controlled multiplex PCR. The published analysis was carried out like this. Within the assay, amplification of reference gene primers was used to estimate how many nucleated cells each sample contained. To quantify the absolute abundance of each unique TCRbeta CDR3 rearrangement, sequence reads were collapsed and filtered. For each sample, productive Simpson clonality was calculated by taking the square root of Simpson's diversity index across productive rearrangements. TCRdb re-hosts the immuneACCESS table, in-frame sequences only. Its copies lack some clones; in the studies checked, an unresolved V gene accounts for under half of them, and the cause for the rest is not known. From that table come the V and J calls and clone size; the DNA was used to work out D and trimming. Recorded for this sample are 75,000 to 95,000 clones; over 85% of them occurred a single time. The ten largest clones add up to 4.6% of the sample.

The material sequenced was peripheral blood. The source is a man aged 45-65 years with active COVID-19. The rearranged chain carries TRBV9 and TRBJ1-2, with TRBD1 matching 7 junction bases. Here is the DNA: TGTGCCAGCAGCGTATCCCCCCAGGGGGAAGGCGGCTACACCTTC. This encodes CASSVSPQGEGGYTF.